These 26 T cell receptor beta chains came from one sample sequenced in a study of blood T cells in healthy people across ages. The authors ran a second PCR of about 6 to 12 cycles using a sample-barcoded 5' primer and a J-beta primer mix. In TCRdb, the 5' RACE reads were re-called with MiXCR into one record per CDR3 protein. The table has about 1.8 million distinct CDR3 sequences, roughly 49% seen once; the top ten hold approximately 2.1%. The sequencing sample was made of blood. Receptor source: a woman between 40 and 55 years old in good health.

There are many counts of this clonotype. The chain links TRBV7-9 to TRBJ2-7, with D possibly matching TRBD1 (6 bases). The V and J ends lost 3 bases and 2 bases respectively, with 11 bases between them. Germline CDR1 SEHNR, CDR2 FQNEAQ (reference sequence). The CDR3 has 14 residues. CDR3 sequence reads: CASSLSGTTYEQYF. CDR3 nucleotide sequence: TGTGCCAGCAGCTTGTCTGGGACAACCTACGAGCAGTACTTC.

This clonotype came up a few times. The rearrangement links TRBV4-1 to TRBJ2-7; D call uncertain. Trimming took off 0 bases at V and 1 base at J, with 13 bases between the two ends. CDR3 size: 16 residues. From germline, CDR1 is MGHRA and CDR2 YSYEKL. The CDR3 loop reads CASSQESTEPSYEQYF. For the CDR3, the DNA is TGCGCCAGCAGCCAAGAATCCACAGAGCCTTCCTACGAGCAGTACTTC.

The chain employs TRBV24-1 and TRBJ1-5, with D unresolved. Trimming took 4 bases from V and 4 from J, leaving 13 bases between them. Germline V CDR1 and CDR2: KGHDR, SFDVKD. The CDR3 is 15 amino acids. CDR3 loop: CATSEMGGINQPQHF. The CDR3 DNA sequence: TGTGCCACCAGTGAAATGGGAGGGATTAATCAGCCCCAGCATTTT.

This clonotype was recorded once. V is TRBV9 and J is TRBJ2-2; D is perhaps TRBD2 (7 bases). The CDR3 has 16 amino acids. With 0 bases removed from V and 3 bases from J, the gap between germline ends came to 12 bases. Looked up from germline, CDR1 is SGDLS and CDR2 is YYNGEE. The CDR3 sequence: CASSVATGGYTGELFF. CDR3 sequence (DNA): TGTGCCAGCAGCGTAGCAACGGGGGGCTACACCGGGGAGCTGTTTTTT. Full variable domain (rest looked up from reference TRBV9 and TRBJ2-2): DSGVTQTPKHLITATGQRVTLRCSPRSGDLSVYWYQQSLDQGLQFLIQYYNGEERAKGNILERFSAQQFPDLHSELNLSSLELGDSALYFCASSVATGGYTGELFFGEGSRLTVL.

The CDR3 sequence is CASSLGTRFSTDTQYF. In DNA form, the CDR3 reads TGTGCCAGCAGCTTAGGGACGCGATTCAGCACAGATACGCAGTATTTT. The chain joins TRBV7-2 to TRBJ2-3; D is undetermined. The germline CDR1 and CDR2 sequences are SGHTA and FQGNSA. This CDR3 is 16 amino acids long. With 1 base removed from V and 0 bases from J, the gap between germline ends came to 11 bases.

The genes are TRBV7-2 and TRBJ2-5, with D hard to call. The CDR3 spans 12 residues. The V end was cut by 3 bases, the J end by 7 bases, with 9 bases between. CDR1 is SGHTA, CDR2 FQGNSA, per germline. The CDR3 sequence is CASSFDVSTQYF. DNA for the CDR3: TGTGCCAGCAGCTTTGATGTCTCGACCCAGTACTTC.

The chain joins TRBV5-1 to TRBJ2-7; TRBD1 matches at 11 bases. Germline-derived CDR1 and CDR2 are SGHRS and YFSETQ. V lost 0 bases, J lost 3 bases, and 11 bases stayed unmatched. The CDR3 contains 18 residues. The CDR3 is CASSLANRGQGDYYEQYF. Here the CDR3 DNA reads TGCGCCAGCAGCTTGGCCAATCGGGGACAGGGGGACTACTACGAGCAGTACTTC.

The chain joins TRBV3-1 to TRBJ2-5; possible D gene TRBD2, 5 bases. The germline V gene encodes CDR1 LGHDT and CDR2 YNNKEL (reference sequence). The CDR3 extends over 18 amino acids. Between the trimmed V and J ends, which lost 4 bases and 11 bases, there was a span of 32 bases. In nucleotides, the CDR3 is TGTGCCAGCAGCCTAGGACTCGGGTTATCATTATTCGGTTGGGAGCAGTACTTC. Encoded protein: CASSLGLGLSLFGWEQYF.

Of note for this clonotype: Compared with germline, one end of the junction differs, possibly owing to a read error. The chain employs TRBV14 and TRBJ1-1, with unresolved D. Germline V gene lookup returns CDR1 SGHDN and CDR2 FVKESK. The CDR3 length is 14 residues. DNA for the CDR3: TGTGCCAGCATCCAAGTGGGCAAATCTACTGAAGCTTTCTTT. It encodes CASIQVGKSTEAFF.

This clonotype was seen repeatedly, ten times or more. Its ends do not fully match the called genes, so a read error is possible. V gene TRBV5-1 combines with J gene TRBJ2-3, with 11 bases fitting TRBD2. CDR1 SGHRS and CDR2 YFSETQ come from the germline V gene. This CDR3 has 15 amino acids. The DNA for the CDR3 is TGTGCCAGCAGCTTAGCGGGGGGGATTACAGATACGCAGTATTTT. It encodes CASSLAGGITDTQYF.

V is TRBV20-1 and J is TRBJ1-4; TRBD1 might be the D (5 bases). Germline loops: CDR1 DFQATT, CDR2 SNEGSKA (reference sequence). The CDR3 has 15 amino acids. The germline V and J ends were trimmed by 0 bases and 6 bases, with 14 bases remaining between them. The CDR3 loop reads CSARDPGKGDEKLFF. The CDR3 region has the DNA TGCAGTGCTAGAGATCCAGGGAAAGGGGATGAAAAACTGTTTTTT.

Regarding this clonotype: One junction end does not reproduce the germline sequence, and a read error may be involved. The chain joins TRBV6-5 to TRBJ2-1; TRBD1 agrees at 8 bases. The CDR3 consists of 13 residues. Germline V CDR1 and CDR2: MNHEY, SVGAGI. The CDR3, as DNA: TGTGCCAGCAGTGACTCGACAGGGGATGAGCAGTTCTTC. It is translated as CASSDSTGDEQFF.

This chain joins TRBV7-2 and TRBJ2-4; D uncertain. The assigned J gene may be wrong: the sequence end matches TRBJ2-7 better. CDR3 length: 16 residues. CDR1 is SGHTA, CDR2 FQGNSA, per germline. In DNA, the CDR3 is TGTGCCAGCAGCTTAGGACGCGCAGTGCCTCAGGACGAGCAGTACTTC. This gives the protein CASSLGRAVPQDEQYF.

The rearrangement links TRBV20-1 to TRBJ2-4; 8 bases align to TRBD2. The V gene's germline CDR1 is DFQATT and CDR2 SNEGSKA (reference sequence). There are 16 residues in the CDR3. Unmatched junction bases numbered 10, after V lost 3 bases and J lost 3 bases. The CDR3 coding sequence is TGCAGTGCTAGGATCCCGGGGGGGCGCGGCAAAAACATTCAGTACTTC. Its translation: CSARIPGGRGKNIQYF.

The genes are TRBV6-2 or TRBV6-3 and TRBJ2-5; a weak D match, TRBD2 (5 bases). Trimming stripped 2 bases from V and 7 bases from J, with 14 bases between. CDR1 and CDR2 (germline): MNHEY, SVGEGT. This CDR3 contains 14 residues. The CDR3 sequence is CASSYGEIIRTQYF. The DNA of the CDR3 is TGTGCCAGCAGTTACGGGGAGATTATACGGACCCAGTACTTC.

The J gene is TRBJ1-2, the V gene TRBV29-1; 7 bases line up with TRBD1. Germline CDR1 and CDR2: SQVTM and ANQGSEA. This CDR3 is built from 14 residues. Trimming took 1 base from V and 5 from J; bases not matched to a gene: 7. CDR3 sequence reads: CSVEGDRRNYGYTF. In DNA, the CDR3 is TGCAGCGTTGAAGGGGACAGAAGAAATTATGGCTACACCTTC.

The CDR3, as DNA: TGTGCCAGCAGTCCTCCTCTAGCGGGAGGGGTGGGCATTCAGTACTTC. It translates to CASSPPLAGGVGIQYF. V is TRBV28 and J is TRBJ2-4; TRBD2 aligns across 12 bases. The V gene's germline CDR1 is MDHEN and CDR2 SYDVKM. The CDR3 consists of 16 residues. V was pared by 5 bases and J by 9 bases, with 11 bases of the junction left unmatched.

The genes are TRBV12-3 or TRBV12-4 and TRBJ1-1; D may be TRBD1 (5 bases). This CDR3 contains 16 residues. The V end lost 3 bases, the J end lost 1 base, and 15 bases lay between the germline ends. The CDR3 DNA reads as TGTGCCAGCAGTTTTGCCGAGGGGCAGAAGAACACTGAAGCTTTCTTT. This encodes CASSFAEGQKNTEAFF.

Only a few counts were recorded for this clonotype. This chain uses TRBV7-8 with TRBJ1-2, with a weak D call TRBD1 (5 bases). The CDR3 has 15 amino acids. The germline V gene has CDR1 SGHVS and CDR2 FQNEAQ. V was pared by 1 base and J by 5 bases, with 14 bases between. The CDR3 reads CASSLGGTTMYGYTF. DNA for the CDR3: TGTGCCAGCAGCTTAGGGGGGACGACAATGTATGGCTACACCTTC.

There are a few counts of this clonotype. This chain uses TRBV12-3 or TRBV12-4 with TRBJ2-3; 8 nucleotides match TRBD2. This CDR3 region has 14 residues. Trimming at V came to 5 bases and at J to 6 bases, leaving 7 bases not matched to a gene. CDR3 loop: CASSRLAWTDTQYF. The CDR3 coding sequence is TGTGCCAGCAGTCGACTAGCGTGGACGGATACGCAGTATTTT.

This clonotype was detected only a few times. This chain uses TRBV11-2 with TRBJ1-2, with D unclear. Germline CDR1 is SGHAT and CDR2 is FQNNGV. V shed 4 bases and J shed 3 bases, with 6 bases lying between them. CDR3 length: 12 amino acids. The chain's CDR3 is CASSSSHYGYTF. Written as DNA, the CDR3 is TGTGCCAGCAGCTCCAGCCACTATGGCTACACCTTC.

The V gene is TRBV5-5, the J gene TRBJ2-7; D is perhaps TRBD2 (5 bases). Matching the DNA end better, TRBJ2-5 makes the J call doubtful. In germline, CDR1 is SGHKS, CDR2 YYEKEE (reference sequence). This CDR3 region has 14 residues. Here the CDR3 reads CASSFYGEQETQYF. The CDR3 DNA reads as TGTGCCAGCAGCTTTTACGGGGAGCAAGAGACCCAGTACTTC.

The chain is built from TRBV20-1 and TRBJ2-7; the match to TRBD1 covers 7 bases. V lost 5 bases, J lost 2 bases, and 6 bases stayed unmatched. CDR3 size: 13 residues. The germline gives CDR1 DFQATT, CDR2 SNEGSKA (reference sequence). The CDR3 sequence is CSAYRGQTYEQYF. CDR3 in DNA: TGCAGTGCTTACAGGGGCCAAACCTACGAGCAGTACTTC.

The V gene is TRBV27, the J gene TRBJ2-5, with D perhaps TRBD2 (7 bases). Deletions cut 7 bases from V and 12 bases from J, with 12 bases between. The CDR3 has 10 residues. Germline V lookup: CDR1 MNHEY, CDR2 SMNVEV (reference sequence). The CDR3 spells CASKGGSEYF. DNA of the CDR3: TGTGCCAGCAAGGGGGGGAGTGAGTACTTC.

This clonotype has a handful of counts. The chain carries TRBV4-1 and TRBJ2-7, with D possibly being TRBD2 (5 bases). The CDR3 consists of 14 residues. Trimming took 1 base from V and 6 from J, leaving 13 bases between them. Germline CDR1 is MGHRA and CDR2 is YSYEKL. The chain's CDR3 is CASSQAGFESEQYF. The CDR3 DNA is TGCGCCAGCAGCCAAGCGGGATTTGAGAGCGAGCAGTACTTC.

The V and J genes are TRBV4-1 and TRBJ2-3; TRBD2 matches at 13 bases. V gave up 4 bases and J gave up 7 bases; unmatched junction bases: 11. CDR1 is MGHRA and CDR2 is YSYEKL in the germline V gene. The CDR3 runs to 17 residues. The CDR3 bases are TGCGCCAGCAGCCCCGGACTAGCGGGAGAAACAACAAATACGCAGTATTTT. Translated: CASSPGLAGETTNTQYF.